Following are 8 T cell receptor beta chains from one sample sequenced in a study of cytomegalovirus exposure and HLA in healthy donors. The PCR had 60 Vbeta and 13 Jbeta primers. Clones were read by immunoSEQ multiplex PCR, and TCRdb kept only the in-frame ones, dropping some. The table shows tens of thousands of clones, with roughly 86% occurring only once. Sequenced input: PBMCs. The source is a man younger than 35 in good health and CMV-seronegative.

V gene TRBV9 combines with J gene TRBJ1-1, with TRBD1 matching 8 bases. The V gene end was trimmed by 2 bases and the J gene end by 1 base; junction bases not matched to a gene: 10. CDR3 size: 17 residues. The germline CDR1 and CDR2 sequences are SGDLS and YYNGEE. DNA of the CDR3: TGTGCCAGCAGCGTCGGACAGGGACATGTAGGGAACACTGAAGCTTTCTTT. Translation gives CASSVGQGHVGNTEAFF. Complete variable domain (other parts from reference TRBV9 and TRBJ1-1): DSGVTQTPKHLITATGQRVTLRCSPRSGDLSVYWYQQSLDQGLQFLIQYYNGEERAKGNILERFSAQQFPDLHSELNLSSLELGDSALYFCASSVGQGHVGNTEAFFGQGTRLTVV.

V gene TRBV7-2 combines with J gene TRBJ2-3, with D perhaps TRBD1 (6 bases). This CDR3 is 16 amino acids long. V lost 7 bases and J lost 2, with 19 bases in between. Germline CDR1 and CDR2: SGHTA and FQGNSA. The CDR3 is CASMLRGQINTDTQYF. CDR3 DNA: TGTGCCAGCATGCTACGAGGACAGATTAACACAGATACGCAGTATTTT.

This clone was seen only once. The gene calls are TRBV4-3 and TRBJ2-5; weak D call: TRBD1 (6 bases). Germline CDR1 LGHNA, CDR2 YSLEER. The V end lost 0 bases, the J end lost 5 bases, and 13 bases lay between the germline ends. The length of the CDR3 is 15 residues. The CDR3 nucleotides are TGCGCCAGCAGCCAAGATCCAGGGGCGGGTGAGACCCAGTACTTC. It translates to CASSQDPGAGETQYF.

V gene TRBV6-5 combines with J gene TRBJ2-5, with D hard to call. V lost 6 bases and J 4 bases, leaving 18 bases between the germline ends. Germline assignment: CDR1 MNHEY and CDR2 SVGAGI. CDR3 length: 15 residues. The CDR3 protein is CASRTTSRPPETQYF. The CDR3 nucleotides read TGTGCCAGCAGGACCACGTCGCGGCCTCCAGAGACCCAGTACTTC.

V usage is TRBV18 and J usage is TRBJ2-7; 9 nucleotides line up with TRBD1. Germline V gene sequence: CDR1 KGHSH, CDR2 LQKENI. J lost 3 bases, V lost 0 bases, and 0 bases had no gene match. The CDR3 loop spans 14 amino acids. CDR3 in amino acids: CASSPPGQGYEQYF. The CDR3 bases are TGTGCCAGCTCACCACCGGGACAGGGCTACGAGCAGTACTTC.

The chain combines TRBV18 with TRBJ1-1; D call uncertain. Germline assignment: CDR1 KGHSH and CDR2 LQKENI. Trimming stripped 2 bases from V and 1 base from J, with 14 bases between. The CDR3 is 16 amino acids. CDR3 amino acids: CASSPRGIGENTEAFF. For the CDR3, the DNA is TGTGCCAGCTCACCAAGAGGGATCGGAGAGAACACTGAAGCTTTCTTT.

The CDR3 here is CASSLNRRAADTQYF. The CDR3 coding sequence is TGTGCCAGCTCCCTAAATCGGAGGGCCGCAGATACGCAGTATTTT. This chain joins TRBV6-5 and TRBJ2-3; D possibly corresponds to TRBD2 (6 bases). Germline CDR1 is MNHEY and CDR2 is SVGAGI. V shed 8 bases and J shed 4 bases, with 19 bases lying between them. The CDR3 has 15 amino acids.

The CDR3 bases are TGCAGCGTTGATAAGCGGGGGGGCATATTTTCCTACAATGAGCAGTTCTTC. Translating gives CSVDKRGGIFSYNEQFF. The chain combines TRBV29-1 with TRBJ2-1; 10 nucleotides agree with TRBD2. V gave up 3 bases and J gave up 1 base; unmatched junction bases: 9. This CDR3 contains 17 residues. CDR1 and CDR2 (germline): SQVTM, ANQGSEA.